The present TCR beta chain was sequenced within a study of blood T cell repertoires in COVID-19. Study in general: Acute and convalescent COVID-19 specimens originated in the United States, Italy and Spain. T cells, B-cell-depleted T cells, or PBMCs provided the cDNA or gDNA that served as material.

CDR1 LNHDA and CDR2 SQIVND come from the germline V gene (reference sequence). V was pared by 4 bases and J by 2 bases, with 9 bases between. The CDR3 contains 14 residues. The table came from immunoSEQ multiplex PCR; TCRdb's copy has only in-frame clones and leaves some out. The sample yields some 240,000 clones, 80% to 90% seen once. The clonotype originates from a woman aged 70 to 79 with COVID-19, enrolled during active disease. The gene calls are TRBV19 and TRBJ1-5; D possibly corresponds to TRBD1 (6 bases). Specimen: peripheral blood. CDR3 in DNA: TGTGCCAGTAGTAGCCGACAGGGCAATCAGCCCCAGCATTTT. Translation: CASSSRQGNQPQHF.